This T cell receptor beta chain comes out of a study of T cell repertoires in cytomegalovirus infection. As for the study in general: Matching HLA type, along with CMV infection, was indicated by public TCR beta signatures.

MiXCR was run by TCRdb on the reads, yielding one entry per CDR3 protein. The sample holds about 400,000 distinct CDR3 sequences, roughly 18% seen once. Regarding the study as a whole: There were HLA-C-restricted CMV-specific TCR beta clonotypes dominating the ex vivo response.

To note about this clonotype: Antigen: not known.

V trimming: 5 bases; J trimming: 0 bases; junction bases outside the gene matches: 10. Germline CDR1 DFQATT, CDR2 SNEGSKA (reference sequence). The CDR3 runs 16 residues. The clonotype originates from a human donor in good health (CMV status not recorded). Some clones in this sample may be carry-over from other donors' samples. The V and J genes are TRBV20-1 and TRBJ2-1; 7 bases fit TRBD2. Sequences were obtained from PBMCs. The CDR3 spells CSAVQRGPASYNEQFF. The DNA of the CDR3 is TGCAGTGCTGTCCAGCGGGGCCCCGCCTCCTACAATGAGCAGTTCTTC.